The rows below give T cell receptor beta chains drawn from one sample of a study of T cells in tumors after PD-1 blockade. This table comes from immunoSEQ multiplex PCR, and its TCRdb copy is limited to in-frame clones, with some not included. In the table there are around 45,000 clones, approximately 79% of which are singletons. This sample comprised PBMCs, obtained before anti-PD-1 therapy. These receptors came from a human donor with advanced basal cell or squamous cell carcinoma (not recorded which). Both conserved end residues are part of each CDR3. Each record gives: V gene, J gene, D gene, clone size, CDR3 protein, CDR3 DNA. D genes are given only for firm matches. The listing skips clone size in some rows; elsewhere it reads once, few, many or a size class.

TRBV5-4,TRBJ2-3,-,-,CASSLVYSVTQYF,TGTGCCAGCAGCTTGGTTTATTCGGTTACGCAGTATTTT
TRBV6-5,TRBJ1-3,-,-,CASSSQGSLGNTIYF,TGTGCCAGCAGTTCACAGGGATCCCTCGGAAACACCATATATTTT
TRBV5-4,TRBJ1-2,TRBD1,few,CASSAQGQGLSYGYTF,TGTGCCAGCAGCGCCCAGGGACAGGGACTTTCGTATGGCTACACCTTC
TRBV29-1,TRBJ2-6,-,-,CSVYRAAGANVLTF,TGCAGCGTGTACAGGGCAGCCGGGGCCAACGTCCTGACTTTC
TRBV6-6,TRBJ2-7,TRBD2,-,CASSLLSPGLASSSYEQYF,TGTGCCAGCAGTCTACTGTCCCCGGGACTAGCTTCGAGCTCCTACGAGCAGTACTTC
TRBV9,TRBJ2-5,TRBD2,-,CASSVGTSGGNQEIQYF,TGTGCCAGCAGCGTTGGGACTAGCGGGGGGAACCAAGAGATCCAGTACTTC
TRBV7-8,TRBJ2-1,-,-,CASSLADAGHEQFF,TGTGCCAGCAGCTTAGCAGACGCGGGGCACGAGCAGTTCTTC
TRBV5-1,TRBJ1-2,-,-,CASSLEMGGTIYGYTF,TGCGCCAGCAGCTTGGAAATGGGGGGCACAATCTATGGCTACACCTTC
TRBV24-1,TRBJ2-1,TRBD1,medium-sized,CASPTRGLNNEQFF,TGTGCCTCCCCTACCAGGGGGTTGAACAATGAGCAGTTCTTC
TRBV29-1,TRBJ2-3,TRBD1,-,CSVEGQGYTDTQYF,TGCAGCGTTGAGGGACAGGGATACACAGATACGCAGTATTTT
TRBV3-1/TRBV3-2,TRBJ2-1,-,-,CASSQEYRHQFF,TGTGCCAGCAGCCAAGAGTACAGACACCAGTTCTTC
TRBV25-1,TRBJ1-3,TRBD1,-,CASSRRDSRDTIYF,TGTGCCAGCAGCCGCCGGGACAGTAGAGACACCATATATTTT
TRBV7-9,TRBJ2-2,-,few,CASSTWTRRSTGELFF,TGTGCCAGCAGCACCTGGACTCGGCGAAGCACCGGGGAGCTGTTTTTT
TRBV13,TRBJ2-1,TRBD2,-,CASSSDPTSGGEYNEQFF,TGTGCCAGCAGCTCCGACCCGACTAGCGGGGGGGAGTACAATGAGCAGTTCTTC
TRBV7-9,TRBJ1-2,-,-,CASSQADGFYGYTF,TGTGCCAGCAGCCAAGCGGATGGGTTTTATGGCTACACCTTC
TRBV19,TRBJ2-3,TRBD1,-,CASRDRGQTDTQYF,TGTGCCAGTAGAGACAGGGGGCAGACAGATACGCAGTATTTT
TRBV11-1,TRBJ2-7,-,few,CASSLGWAPYEQYF,TGTGCCAGCAGCTTAGGGTGGGCTCCCTACGAGCAGTACTTC
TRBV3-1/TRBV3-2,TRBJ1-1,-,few,CASSPLGEFLNTEAFF,TGTGCCAGCAGCCCCCTGGGGGAATTCTTGAACACTGAAGCTTTCTTT
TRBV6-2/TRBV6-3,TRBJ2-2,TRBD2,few,CASSREGQGATGELFF,TGTGCCAGCAGCCGGGAGGGTCAAGGTGCCACCGGGGAGCTGTTTTTT
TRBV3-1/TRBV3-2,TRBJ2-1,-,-,CASSQGGIPGNEQFF,TGTGCCAGCAGCCAAGGCGGGATCCCCGGGAATGAGCAGTTCTTC
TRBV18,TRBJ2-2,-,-,CASSPINLGNTGELFF,TGTGCCAGCTCACCAATCAATCTGGGGAACACCGGGGAGCTGTTTTTT
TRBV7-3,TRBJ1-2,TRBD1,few,CASSLVGQGDYGYTF,TGTGCCAGCAGCTTAGTCGGACAGGGGGACTATGGCTACACCTTC
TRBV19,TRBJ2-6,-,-,CASSSARSGANVLTF,TGTGCCAGTTCCTCGGCGCGCTCTGGGGCCAACGTCCTGACTTTC
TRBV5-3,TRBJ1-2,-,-,CARSPRDRLRDYGYTF,TGTGCCAGAAGCCCAAGGGACCGGCTACGGGACTATGGCTACACCTTC
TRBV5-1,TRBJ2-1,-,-,CASSPTDYNEQFF,TGCGCCAGCAGCCCGACAGATTACAATGAGCAGTTCTTC
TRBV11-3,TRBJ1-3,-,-,CASKCKENTIYF,TGTGCCAGCAAATGTAAAGAAAACACCATATATTTT
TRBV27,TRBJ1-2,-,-,CASSLAGTGGYTF,TGTGCCAGCAGTTTGGCCGGGACGGGGGGCTACACCTTC
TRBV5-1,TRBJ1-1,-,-,CASSLEGSGTEAFF,TGCGCCAGCAGCTTGGAGGGCTCCGGCACTGAAGCTTTCTTT
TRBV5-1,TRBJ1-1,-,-,CASSLDASPVNTEAFF,TGCGCCAGCAGCTTGGATGCGTCCCCGGTGAACACTGAAGCTTTCTTT
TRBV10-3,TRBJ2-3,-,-,CAISESRGEADTQYF,TGTGCCATCAGTGAGTCGCGCGGGGAGGCGGATACGCAGTATTTT
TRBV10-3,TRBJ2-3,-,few,CATLTPATLESSTDTQYF,TGTGCCACCTTGACTCCCGCGACATTAGAATCGAGCACAGATACGCAGTATTTT
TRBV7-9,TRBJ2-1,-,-,CASSPVGRNEQFF,TGTGCCAGCAGCCCCGTGGGCCGCAATGAGCAGTTCTTC
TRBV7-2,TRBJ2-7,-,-,CASSLDRVGEQYF,TGTGCCAGCAGCTTAGACAGGGTTGGCGAGCAGTACTTC
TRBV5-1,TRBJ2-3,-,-,CASSLEHSSTDTQYF,TGCGCCAGCAGCTTGGAACACTCTAGCACAGATACGCAGTATTTT
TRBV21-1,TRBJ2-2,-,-,CASIKAGFTPGSCFF,-
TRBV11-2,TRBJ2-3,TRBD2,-,CASSLENWSSGGRGTDTQYF,TGTGCCAGCAGCTTAGAAAATTGGTCTAGCGGGGGGCGGGGCACAGATACGCAGTATTTT
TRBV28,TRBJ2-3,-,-,CATQDVTSTDTQYF,TGTGCCACCCAGGACGTTACTAGCACAGATACGCAGTATTTT
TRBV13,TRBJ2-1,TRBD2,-,CASSPRGGSGYNEQFF,TGTGCCAGCAGCCCTCGGGGGGGCTCAGGGTACAATGAGCAGTTCTTC
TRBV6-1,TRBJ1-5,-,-,CASSEYGDNQPQHF,TGTGCCAGCAGTGAATACGGTGATAATCAGCCCCAGCATTTT
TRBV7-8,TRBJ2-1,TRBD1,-,CASSPRQGTIDEQFF,TGTGCCAGCAGCCCCCGACAGGGGACCATCGATGAGCAGTTCTTC
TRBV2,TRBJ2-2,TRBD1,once,CASRSGTGTGELFF,TGTGCCAGCAGGTCGGGGACAGGCACCGGGGAGCTGTTTTTT
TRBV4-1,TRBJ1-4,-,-,CASSQGQHRREKLFF,TGCGCCAGCAGCCAAGGGCAGCATAGGAGGGAAAAACTGTTTTTT
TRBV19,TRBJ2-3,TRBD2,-,CASRARGGSADTQYF,TGTGCCAGTAGGGCCCGGGGGGGGAGCGCAGATACGCAGTATTTT
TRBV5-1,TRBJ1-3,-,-,CASSLDSGNTIYF,TGCGCCAGCAGCCTGGACAGCGGAAACACCATATATTTT
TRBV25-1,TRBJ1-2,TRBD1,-,CASSVGTDNYGYTF,TGTGCCAGCAGTGTTGGGACAGACAACTATGGCTACACCTTC
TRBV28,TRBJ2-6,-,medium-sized,CASSFTGANVLTF,TGTGCCAGCAGTTTTACCGGGGCCAACGTCCTGACTTTC
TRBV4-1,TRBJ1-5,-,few,CASSQIQGQPQHF,TGCGCCAGCAGCCAGATACAGGGCCAGCCCCAGCATTTT
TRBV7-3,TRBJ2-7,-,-,CASSLKQVAAAVAEQYF,TGTGCCAGCAGCTTAAAGCAGGTGGCTGCGGCTGTCGCCGAGCAGTACTTC
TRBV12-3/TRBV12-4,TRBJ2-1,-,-,CASRGEANEQFF,TGTGCCAGCAGGGGGGAGGCAAATGAGCAGTTCTTC
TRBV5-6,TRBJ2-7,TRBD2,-,CASSSTSGWGSYEQYF,TGTGCCAGCAGCTCAACTAGCGGGTGGGGGTCCTACGAGCAGTACTTC
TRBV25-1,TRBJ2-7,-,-,CASSEMVDSGEQYF,TGTGCCAGCAGTGAAATGGTAGACTCCGGGGAGCAGTACTTC
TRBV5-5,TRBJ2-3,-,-,CASSLAPTDTQYF,TGTGCCAGCAGCTTGGCCCCGACAGATACGCAGTATTTT